This T cell receptor beta chain came from a study of lymphopenia after photon versus proton radiotherapy. The study's findings and limits: Larger post-nadir TCR diversity loss correlated inversely with survival in deceased patients. Only patients who died were analyzed for survival; proton advantage is unproven.

Profiling relied on immunoSEQ multiplex PCR, and the TCRdb table lists in-frame clones only, not all of them. Of approximately 70,000 clones in the sample, about 85% were seen once. Germline V gene data show CDR1 as SGHDN and CDR2 as FVKESK. Trimming took off 5 bases at V and 7 bases at J, with 26 bases between the two ends. CDR3 length equals 17 residues. Comment on this clone: The antigen is undetermined.

Material: peripheral blood, obtained from a patient treated with proton-based radiotherapy. The chain couples TRBV14 to TRBJ1-2, with D possibly being TRBD1 (5 bases). This TCR derives from a man older than 75 with esophageal cancer. The CDR3 DNA follows: TGTGCCAGCAGCTATAGACAGCCGAACGCGTTAATGGGTGGCTACACCTTC. This sequence encodes CASSYRQPNALMGGYTF.